The T cell receptor (beta chain) described here comes from a study of blood T cells in healthy people across ages. Points from the study as a whole: Per million T cells, TCR beta diversity dropped roughly linearly as age increased.

Each of the donors had around 10 milliliters of peripheral blood drawn into EDTA-treated Vacutainer tubes. From germline, CDR1 is KGHDR and CDR2 SFDVKD. The CDR3 is 16 amino acids. PCR was performed a second time for about 6 to 12 cycles using a sample-barcoded 5' primer and a J-beta primer mix. TCRdb redid the calling of the 5' RACE reads with MiXCR, one entry per CDR3 protein. The sample has about 780,000 distinct CDR3 sequences, 35% to 60% seen once. Turning to this clonotype: Its matching antigen is unknown. One end of the junction does not line up with germline, which may come from a read error.

The chain uses TRBV24-1 and TRBJ2-1, with 12 bases that match TRBD2. The sequence was collected from a man older than 75 in good health. The sequenced sample was blood. The CDR3 DNA sequence: TGTGCCACCAGTGACAGACTAGCGGGAGTGGGGAATGGGCAGTTCTTC. Amino acids: CATSDRLAGVGNGQFF.